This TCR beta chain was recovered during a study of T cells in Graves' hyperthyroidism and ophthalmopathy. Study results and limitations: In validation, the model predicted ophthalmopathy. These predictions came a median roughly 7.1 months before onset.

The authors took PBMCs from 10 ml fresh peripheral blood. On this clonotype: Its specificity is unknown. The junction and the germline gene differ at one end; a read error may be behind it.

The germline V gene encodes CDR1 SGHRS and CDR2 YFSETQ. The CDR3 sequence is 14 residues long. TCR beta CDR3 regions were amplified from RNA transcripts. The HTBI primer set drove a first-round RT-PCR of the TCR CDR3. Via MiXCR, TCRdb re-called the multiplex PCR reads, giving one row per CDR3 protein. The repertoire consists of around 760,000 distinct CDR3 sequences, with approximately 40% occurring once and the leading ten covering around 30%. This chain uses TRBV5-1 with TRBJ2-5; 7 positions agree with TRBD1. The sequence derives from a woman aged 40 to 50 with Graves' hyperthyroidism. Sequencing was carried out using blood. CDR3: CASSLGGYLEIQYF. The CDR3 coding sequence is TGCGCCAGCAGCTTAGGGGGCTACCTTGAGATCCAGTACTTC.